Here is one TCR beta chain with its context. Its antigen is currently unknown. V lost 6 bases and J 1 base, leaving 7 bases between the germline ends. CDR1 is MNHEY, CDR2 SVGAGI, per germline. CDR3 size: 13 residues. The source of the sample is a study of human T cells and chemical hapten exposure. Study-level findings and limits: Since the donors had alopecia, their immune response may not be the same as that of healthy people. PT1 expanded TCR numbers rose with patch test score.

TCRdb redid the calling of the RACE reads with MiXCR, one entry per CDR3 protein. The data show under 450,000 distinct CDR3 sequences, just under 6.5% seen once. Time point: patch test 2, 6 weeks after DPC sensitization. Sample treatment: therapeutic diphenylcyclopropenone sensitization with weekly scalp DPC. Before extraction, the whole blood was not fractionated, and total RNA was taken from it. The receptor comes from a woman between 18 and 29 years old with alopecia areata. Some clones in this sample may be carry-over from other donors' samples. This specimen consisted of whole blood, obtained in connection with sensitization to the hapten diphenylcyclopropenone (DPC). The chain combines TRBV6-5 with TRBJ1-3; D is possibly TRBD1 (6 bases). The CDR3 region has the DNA TGTGCCAGCAGCCAGGGGTCTGGAAACACCATATATTTT. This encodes CASSQGSGNTIYF.